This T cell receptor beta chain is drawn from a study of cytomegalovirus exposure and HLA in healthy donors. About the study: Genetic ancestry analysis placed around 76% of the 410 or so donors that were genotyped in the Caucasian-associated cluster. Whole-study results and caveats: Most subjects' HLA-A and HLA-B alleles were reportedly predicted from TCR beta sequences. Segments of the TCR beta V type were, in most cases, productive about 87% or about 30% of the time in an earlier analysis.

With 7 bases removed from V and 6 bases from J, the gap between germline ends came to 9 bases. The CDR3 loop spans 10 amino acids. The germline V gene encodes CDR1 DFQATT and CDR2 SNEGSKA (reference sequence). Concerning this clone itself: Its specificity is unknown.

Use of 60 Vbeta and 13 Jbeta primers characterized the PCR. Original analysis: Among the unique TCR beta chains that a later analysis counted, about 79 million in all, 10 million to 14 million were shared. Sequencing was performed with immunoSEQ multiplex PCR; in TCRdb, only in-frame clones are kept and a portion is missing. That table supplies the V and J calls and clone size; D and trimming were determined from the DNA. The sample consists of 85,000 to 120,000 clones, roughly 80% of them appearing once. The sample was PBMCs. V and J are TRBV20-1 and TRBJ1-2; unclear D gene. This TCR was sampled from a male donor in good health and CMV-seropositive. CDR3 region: CSVKSDGYTF. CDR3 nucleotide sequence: TGCAGTGTTAAGTCGGATGGCTACACCTTC.